The entry below describes one T cell receptor beta chain. No antigen is known for it. Base qualities are not recorded, but no much larger clone differs from it by a single base. This sample is part of a study of blood T cell repertoires in COVID-19 (dated by TCRdb to between 2020 and 2021). Context from the whole study: The collaborator samples originated in the United States, Italy and Spain and spanned the acute and convalescent phases of COVID-19. The material from the prospective study consisted of cDNA or gDNA derived from T cells, B-cell-depleted T cells, or PBMCs. The dataset comprised deeply sampled blood TCRbeta repertoires from subjects exposed to, actively infected with, or recovered from COVID-19. The repertoires were made available in a free public database intended to serve as a resource for research on the immune response to SARS-CoV-2. Samples came from the ongoing ImmuneRACE study (first 160 participants) plus 1,254 subjects from 6 global collaborators. Sample metadata almost always included a de-identified subject ID, COVID-19 status, age in years and sex. Where available, HLA class I and class II types were taken from metadata supplied by the sample provider and were not determined by assay-based typing.

The collaborating institutions used their own protocols to collect whole blood in K2EDTA tubes. Collaborator samples were shipped for TCRbeta analysis as frozen whole blood, isolated PBMCs, or DNA extracted from either sample type. The immunoSEQ Assay, a bias-controlled multiplex PCR, was used to amplify TCRbeta CDR3 regions from genomic DNA. Per the original workflow: The number of nucleated cells in each sample was estimated from the amplification of reference gene primers within the assay. To quantify the absolute abundance of each unique TCRbeta CDR3 rearrangement, sequence reads were collapsed and filtered. Productive Simpson clonality was computed per sample as the square root of Simpson's diversity index over productive rearrangements. This is the immuneACCESS table as TCRdb keeps it, with only in-frame sequences that have V and J called. A part of the clones is gone; compared with another copy, unresolved V genes explain less than half, and the rest is unexplained. That table furnishes V, J and clone size, whereas the DNA furnished D and trimming. This sample comprises roughly 93,000 clones, 89% of them detected only once. Under 10% of the sample is held by the ten biggest clonotypes.

Overall study results and their limits: The quantity of clinical and demographic metadata differed by source and by participant and was supplied without curation.

Here V drops 7 bases and J drops 4 bases, and the junction holds 12 bases not matched to any gene. The CDR3 numbers 14 residues from cysteine through phenylalanine. Just the 42-base CDR3 DNA is kept, in frame starting at base 1. CDR1 is given as SQVTM and CDR2 as ANQGSEA, both from the germline V gene. The clonotype comes from a man in his forties or fifties with acute or convalescent COVID-19. Source material: peripheral blood. The V and J segments used are TRBV29-1 and TRBJ1-1; TRBD1 aligns with 7 central bases. Read as DNA, the sequence is TGCAGCGCTGGGGACAGACTTAAGGCCACTGAAGCTTTCTTT. The encoded protein is CSAGDRLKATEAFF.